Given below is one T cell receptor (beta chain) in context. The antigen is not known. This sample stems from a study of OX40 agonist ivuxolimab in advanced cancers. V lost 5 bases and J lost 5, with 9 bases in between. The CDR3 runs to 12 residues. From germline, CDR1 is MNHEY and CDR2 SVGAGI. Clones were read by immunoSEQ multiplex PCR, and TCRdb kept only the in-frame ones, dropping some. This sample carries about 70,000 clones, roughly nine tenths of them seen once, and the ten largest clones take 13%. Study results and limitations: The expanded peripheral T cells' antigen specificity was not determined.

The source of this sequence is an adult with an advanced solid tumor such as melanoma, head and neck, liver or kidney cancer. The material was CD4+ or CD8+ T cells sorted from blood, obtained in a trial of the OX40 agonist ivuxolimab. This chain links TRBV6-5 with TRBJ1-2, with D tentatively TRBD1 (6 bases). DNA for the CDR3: TGTGCCAGCAGTCAGGGGCTTTATGGCTACACCTTC. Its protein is CASSQGLYGYTF.